The sequence of this TCR beta chain was determined in a study of T-cell reconstitution after alpha-beta-depleted transplantation in children. Overall study results and limits: It was newly produced T cells that mostly accounted for T-cell counts and diversity one year after transplant. Alpha-beta T cells about two months after transplant reportedly derived from several hundred expanded graft clones.

As regards this clonotype: The antigen remains undetermined. Its ends do not fully match the called genes, so a read error is possible.

During its preparation, the TCRbeta library received unique molecular identifiers. TCRdb processed the PCR reads anew with MiXCR; each CDR3 protein has one entry. This sample has hundreds of thousands of distinct CDR3 sequences, with roughly 16% found just once. This receptor was identified in a boy under two years old who had a stem cell transplant for Wiskott-Aldrich syndrome, so the T cells may come from the graft donor. Sample: PBMCs, mostly from graft donor cells, taken 360 days after TCRalphabeta/CD19-depleted stem cell transplant.

In DNA, the CDR3 is TGTGCCAGCAGTATAGCGGGGATCCAAGAGACCCAGTACTTC. The encoded protein is CASSIAGIQETQYF. The genes are TRBV12-3 or TRBV12-4 and TRBJ2-5; the match to TRBD2 covers 8 bases. This CDR3 is 14 amino acids long.